The clone carrying this TCR beta chain has a handful of counts. Its specificity is not known. A much larger clonotype is one base distant, so this may be a read error. These data originate in a study of CD8+CD57+ T cells in acquired aplastic anemia. The overall study: CD4+ and CD8+ cells, once sorted, gave DNA averaging about 3 ug. Healthy donors gave approximately 10 million reads on average for CD4+ cells. Study-level findings and limits: Patient and control CD8+ Simpson's diversity was not significantly different. A set of roughly 27 CD8+ CDR3 sequences was shared between patients and controls, and these sequences appeared highly expressed in patients.

The CDR3 spans 12 residues. V lost 5 bases, J lost 12 bases, and 11 bases lay in between. TCR beta VDJ and CDR3 were profiled, and genomic DNA was the template. TCRdb re-derived calls from the reads in MiXCR, one entry per CDR3 protein. This table has under 250,000 distinct CDR3 sequences, 34% appearing once. Specimen: sorted CD4+, CD8+, or CD8+CD57+ T cells (not recorded which) from PBMCs. The clonotype originates from a human donor in good health, serving as a control. This rearrangement joins TRBV12-3 or TRBV12-4 to TRBJ1-6, with D unclear. In DNA form, the CDR3 reads TGTGCCAGCAGTGCATACGGTAGACCCCTCCACTTT. Its translation is CASSAYGRPLHF.